The next 25 T cell receptor beta chains were all read from a single sample in a study of T cells after posttransplantation cyclophosphamide. Data came from immunoSEQ multiplex PCR; TCRdb stores just in-frame clones and leaves some out. The repertoire yields fewer than 35,000 clones, none seen only once; the top ten contain approximately 3%. Sequenced sample: PBMCs. These receptors all stem from a woman between 55 and 75 years old in good health, CMV-negative, and a related stem cell transplant donor.

In this sample, this clone turned up a few times. The rearrangement uses TRBV7-8 and TRBJ2-2; 9 nucleotides match TRBD2. The germline CDR1 and CDR2 sequences are SGHVS and FQNEAQ. The V gene end was trimmed by 4 bases and the J gene end by 4 bases; junction bases not matched to a gene: 7. The CDR3 extends over 16 amino acids. The CDR3 here is CASSSLAGSLTGELFF. For the CDR3, the DNA is TGTGCCAGCAGCTCCCTAGCGGGGTCCCTCACCGGGGAGCTGTTTTTT.

DNA of the CDR3: TGTGCCAGCTCCTCCGGGGTCTCTGGGGCCAACGTCCTGACTTTC. This sequence encodes CASSSGVSGANVLTF. The rearrangement links TRBV11-2 to TRBJ2-6; D is perhaps TRBD2 (5 bases). The germline gives CDR1 SGHAT, CDR2 FQNNGV. CDR3 length: 15 amino acids. Trimming pared 8 bases from V and 0 bases from J, leaving 11 bases between.

This clone was detected many times. J is TRBJ1-1 and V is TRBV5-1; the match to TRBD1 covers 9 bases. Losses at the gene ends were 0 bases for V and 7 bases for J; bases not matched to a gene: 7. Per the germline V gene, CDR1 is SGHRS and CDR2 is YFSETQ. This CDR3 region has 15 residues. The CDR3 reads CASSLVRTGVSEAFF. The CDR3 DNA reads TGCGCCAGCAGCTTGGTCCGGACAGGGGTTAGTGAAGCTTTCTTT.

There are many counts of this clone. This rearrangement joins TRBV7-9 to TRBJ1-2; a weak D match, TRBD1 (5 bases). This CDR3 region has 14 residues. Deletions cut 1 base from V and 4 bases from J, with 10 bases between. CDR1 SEHNR and CDR2 FQNEAQ come from the germline V gene (reference sequence). CDR3 loop: CASSLVQGGYGYTF. CDR3 DNA: TGTGCCAGCAGCTTAGTTCAGGGAGGCTATGGCTACACCTTC.

The sample holds many counts of this clone. The chain carries TRBV12-3 or TRBV12-4 and TRBJ1-2; TRBD1 aligns across 7 bases. Unmatched junction bases numbered 10, after V lost 2 bases and J lost 7 bases. The CDR3 is 15 residues long. The CDR3, as DNA: TGTGCCAGCAGTTTAACCGTCGGGCCAGGGGGTGGCTACACCTTC. Amino acids: CASSLTVGPGGGYTF.

The chain carries TRBV2 and TRBJ2-3; tentative D call: TRBD2 (6 bases). Germline CDR1 SNHLY, CDR2 FYNNEI. Deletions cut 6 bases from V and 2 bases from J, with 12 bases between. The CDR3 has 14 amino acids. The CDR3 nucleotides are TGTGCCAGCAGGAGAAGCGGGCCCACAGATACGCAGTATTTT. It translates to CASRRSGPTDTQYF.

This clone came up many times. The chain links TRBV9 to TRBJ2-1; TRBD2 aligns across 8 bases. The length of the CDR3 is 15 residues. V lost 3 bases to trimming and J lost 2 bases; unmatched junction nucleotides: 4. Germline lookup yields CDR1 SGDLS and CDR2 YYNGEE. CDR3 sequence reads: CASSASGLPYNEQFF. CDR3 coding DNA: TGTGCCAGCAGCGCTAGCGGGTTACCCTACAATGAGCAGTTCTTC.

This clone was seen a few times. The V call is TRBV30, the J call TRBJ2-5; TRBD2 is a possible D gene (5 bases). Germline V gene sequence: CDR1 GTSNPN, CDR2 SVGIG (reference sequence). Trimming left V 4 bases short and J 5 bases short, with 14 bases between. There are 13 residues in the CDR3. The CDR3 DNA reads TGTGCCTGGACGACGGGTGGCGGGGAGACCCAGTACTTC. This gives the protein CAWTTGGGETQYF.

Many counts were recorded for this clone. The chain couples TRBV19 to TRBJ1-1; 7 bases map to TRBD1. Trimming removed 7 bases from V and 4 bases from J; junction bases left unmatched: 12. The CDR3 runs to 15 residues. Germline V CDR1 and CDR2: LNHDA, SQIVND (reference sequence). The CDR3: CASTPRAQGGTEAFF. In nucleotides, the CDR3 is TGTGCCAGTACTCCCAGGGCCCAGGGGGGCACTGAAGCTTTCTTT.

This clone was seen many times. V usage is TRBV28 and J usage is TRBJ1-5, with D maybe TRBD1 (5 bases). The CDR3 is 14 residues long. V was trimmed by 2 bases and J by 7 bases, leaving 12 bases between them. CDR1 and CDR2 (germline): MDHEN, SYDVKM. The CDR3 reads CASSLRSGQQPQHF. In DNA, the CDR3 is TGTGCCAGCAGTTTAAGGTCAGGGCAACAGCCCCAGCATTTT.

The chain carries TRBV12-3 or TRBV12-4 and TRBJ2-7, with D perhaps TRBD2 (8 bases). The CDR3 length is 17 residues. V lost 6 bases, J lost 0 bases, and 21 bases lay in between. The CDR3 loop reads CASSPGWRGDSSYEQYF. CDR3 coding DNA: TGTGCCAGCAGCCCCGGTTGGCGGGGGGACAGCTCCTACGAGCAGTACTTC.

This clone was observed at least ten times. The V and J genes are TRBV13 and TRBJ1-1; D is possibly TRBD1 (6 bases). The CDR3 contains 15 residues. With 2 bases removed from V and 2 bases from J, the gap between germline ends came to 12 bases. The germline gives CDR1 PRHDT, CDR2 FYEKMQ (reference sequence). CDR3 amino acids: CASSLRGSVNTEAFF. The CDR3 nucleotides read TGTGCCAGCAGCTTAAGGGGGTCGGTTAACACTGAAGCTTTCTTT.

This chain connects TRBV18 to TRBJ1-2, with D possibly matching TRBD1 (5 bases). Trimming left V 2 bases short and J 4 bases short, with 17 bases between. Germline V lookup: CDR1 KGHSH, CDR2 LQKENI. The CDR3 has 16 amino acids. CDR3 loop: CASSPSSGSYGYGYTF. The CDR3 nucleotides read TGTGCCAGCTCACCATCCTCAGGGAGTTATGGCTATGGCTACACCTTC.

This clone showed up many times. The rearrangement joins TRBV2 to TRBJ1-4, with 8 bases identical to TRBD1. J lost 5 bases, V lost 5 bases, and 7 bases had no gene match. The CDR3 is made up of 15 amino acids. Germline V gene sequence: CDR1 SNHLY, CDR2 FYNNEI. The CDR3 region has the DNA TGTGCCAGCAGTATGCAGGGGGCTAACAATGAAAAACTGTTTTTT. Translation: CASSMQGANNEKLFF.

The chain couples TRBV30 to TRBJ1-5, with 7 bases identical to TRBD1. Trimming at V came to 0 bases and at J to 2 bases, leaving 7 bases not matched to a gene. Germline CDR1 is GTSNPN and CDR2 is SVGIG (reference sequence). The CDR3 sequence is 16 residues long. CDR3 nucleotide sequence: TGTGCCTGGAGTGTACAGACAGGGCTTGGCAATCAGCCCCAGCATTTT. It translates to CAWSVQTGLGNQPQHF.

This clone was seen many times. The chain combines TRBV15 with TRBJ2-5; tentatively, D is TRBD2 (6 bases). This CDR3 is 13 amino acids long. Trimming stripped 0 bases from V and 9 bases from J, with 11 bases between. Germline V gives CDR1 LNHNV, CDR2 YYDKDF (reference sequence). CDR3 region: CATSRDLGGAQYF. The CDR3 coding sequence is TGTGCCACCAGCAGAGACCTCGGAGGGGCCCAGTACTTC.

This clone has ten or more counts. The chain recombines TRBV14 with TRBJ2-7, with 9 nucleotides matching TRBD2. V was pared by 2 bases and J by 6 bases, with 8 bases of the junction left unmatched. The germline CDR1 and CDR2 sequences are SGHDN and FVKESK. The CDR3 runs 15 residues. CDR3 nucleotide sequence: TGTGCCAGCAGCCAAAACCTAGCGGGGATAATCGAGCAGTACTTC. It encodes CASSQNLAGIIEQYF.

This clone was seen ten or more times. The chain carries TRBV28 and TRBJ2-3, with TRBD2 identical over 8 bases. The V gene's germline CDR1 is MDHEN and CDR2 SYDVKM. V trimming: 5 bases; J trimming: 1 base; junction bases outside the gene matches: 8. This CDR3 has 16 residues. This CDR3 is CASSILAGIGTDTQYF. Here the CDR3 DNA reads TGTGCCAGCAGTATCTTAGCGGGGATTGGCACAGATACGCAGTATTTT.

There are many counts of this clone. The rearrangement uses TRBV4-3 and TRBJ2-7; 12 positions agree with TRBD2. The CDR3 length is 15 residues. The J segment lost 7 bases and the V segment lost 0 bases, leaving 4 bases of the junction unmatched. Per the germline V gene, CDR1 is LGHNA and CDR2 is YSLEER. CDR3: CASSQDLAGGEEQYF. The DNA for the CDR3 is TGCGCCAGCAGCCAAGATCTAGCGGGGGGGGAGGAGCAGTACTTC.

This clone was seen ten or more times. The chain has TRBV6-1 and TRBJ2-1, with TRBD1 matching over 9 bases. CDR1 is MNHNS, CDR2 SASEGT, per germline. The CDR3 is made up of 14 amino acids. V shed 8 bases, J shed 8 bases, and the junction held 10 bases outside the gene matches. The CDR3 nucleotides are TGTGCCAGCGTGAGGGACAGGGCTTCCGATGAGCAGTTCTTC. It codes for CASVRDRASDEQFF.

Many counts were recorded for this clone. At the DNA level, this CDR3 is encoded by other sequences in the same sample as well. This chain connects TRBV4-3 to TRBJ2-3; 12 positions match TRBD2. Germline V CDR1 and CDR2: LGHNA, YSLEER. The V segment lost 1 base and the J segment 1 base; nucleotides outside the gene matches: 0. The CDR3 totals 16 residues. Here the CDR3 reads CASSQGTSGGTDTQYF. Written as DNA, the CDR3 is TGCGCCAGCAGCCAAGGGACTAGCGGGGGCACAGATACGCAGTATTTT.

This clone has at least ten counts. The V and J genes are TRBV6-1 and TRBJ2-7; no reliable D call. The CDR3 has 11 amino acids. V was clipped by 6 bases and J by 3 bases, with 6 bases between them. Germline V gene data show CDR1 as MNHNS and CDR2 as SASEGT. The CDR3 sequence is CASSQLYEQYF. In DNA, the CDR3 is TGTGCCAGCAGCCAACTCTACGAGCAGTACTTC.

This clone has ten or more counts. CDR3 amino acids: CASSPARGGGSYNEQFF. For the CDR3, the DNA is TGTGCCAGCAGCCCGGCGCGGGGGGGTGGGTCCTACAATGAGCAGTTCTTC. This chain links TRBV28 with TRBJ2-1, with 9 nucleotides matching TRBD2. The length of the CDR3 is 17 residues. Germline V lookup: CDR1 MDHEN, CDR2 SYDVKM. The V and J ends lost 6 bases and 1 base, in that order; junction bases with no gene match: 10.

This clone appeared many times. CDR3 in DNA: TGTGCCAGCACACCGACAGGAAGCTACTTAGGAGCTTTCTTT. It yields the protein CASTPTGSYLGAFF. This rearrangement joins TRBV12-3 or TRBV12-4 to TRBJ1-1, with D perhaps matching TRBD1 (6 bases). This CDR3 is built from 14 residues. The germline V and J ends were trimmed by 7 bases and 10 bases, with 22 bases remaining between them.

The chain uses TRBV7-9 and TRBJ2-3; D might be TRBD1 (6 bases). The CDR3 extends over 18 amino acids. The germline V gene has CDR1 SEHNR and CDR2 FQNEAQ (reference sequence). Trimming removed 5 bases at V and 0 bases at J, with 21 bases between. The CDR3 region is CASSAQPGTPSSTDTQYF. CDR3 sequence (DNA): TGTGCCAGCAGCGCTCAGCCGGGGACACCGTCTAGCACAGATACGCAGTATTTT.